What follows is one T cell receptor (beta chain) and its context. This CDR3 comprises 12 residues. Trimming left V 3 bases short and J 7 bases short, with 10 bases between. Germline loops: CDR1 SGHNT, CDR2 YYREEE (reference sequence). These data are taken from a study of memory CD8 T cells in hepatitis C reinfection. Time point meaning: late/post reinfection, 12 to 24 weeks after detection. Sorted cells were sequenced directly ex vivo without any in vitro expansion. The table came from immunoSEQ multiplex PCR; TCRdb's copy has only in-frame clones and leaves some out. The sample shows approximately 49,000 clones, about 88% of them seen only once.

The TCR originated in a man between 18 and 29 years old with hepatitis C virus infection. The J gene is TRBJ1-1, the V gene TRBV5-4, with D possibly TRBD1 on 6 matching bases. Sequencing input: naive CD8+ T cells sorted from blood. The CDR3 here is CASSSQGNEAFF. The DNA for the CDR3 is TGTGCCAGCAGCTCGCAGGGGAATGAAGCTTTCTTT.